Detailed here is one T cell receptor (beta chain). Its matching antigen is unknown. The germline V gene encodes CDR1 SGHRS and CDR2 YFSETQ. This CDR3 is built from 16 residues. The V segment lost 4 bases and the J segment 9 bases; nucleotides outside the gene matches: 17. This entry comes from a study of T cell responses to AZD1222 COVID-19 vaccine. Study-wide context: Pooled in the analysis were second doses at about 4 or about 12 weeks. Findings of the study overall: Most donors were white British, females outnumbered males, and clonal diversity was possibly underestimated. When two AZD1222 doses had been given, Spike-specific TCR breadth and depth rose. Researchers took repertoire samples only after the peak T cell response had come.

The data were produced by immunoSEQ multiplex PCR, yet TCRdb's version contains in-frame clones alone and is incomplete. The sample includes more than 150,000 clones, about 87% seen only once; the top ten take under 6.5%. The rearrangement joins TRBV5-1 to TRBJ2-7, with 9 bases aligning to TRBD1. The receptor was derived from an adult in good health. The sample consisted of peripheral blood, taken on day 0 of AZD1222 vaccination. The CDR3 protein is CASSPEIQGQGVGQYF. The CDR3 nucleotides are TGCGCCAGCAGCCCGGAAATTCAGGGACAGGGTGTCGGGCAGTACTTC.